Shown below are 24 T cell receptor beta chains from a single sample sequenced in a study of OX40 agonist ivuxolimab in advanced cancers. TCRdb keeps only in-frame clones here, not all; method: immunoSEQ multiplex PCR. Of approximately 18,000 clones in the sample, 83% were seen once. This sample comprised CD4+ or CD8+ T cells sorted from blood, obtained in a trial of the OX40 agonist ivuxolimab. These receptors came from an adult with an advanced solid tumor such as melanoma, head and neck, liver or kidney cancer.

The chain links TRBV5-6 to TRBJ2-5, with TRBD1 as a possible D gene (5 bases). The CDR3 contains 16 residues. Germline V gene lookup returns CDR1 SGHDT and CDR2 YYEEEE. V lost 2 bases and J lost 5, with 19 bases in between. CDR3 sequence (DNA): TGTGCCAGCAGCTTTGGGCCCCAGGGATTTCTGGAGACCCAGTACTTC. The encoded protein is CASSFGPQGFLETQYF.

The CDR3 protein is CASSLDGQHRWGYTF. CDR3 DNA: TGTGCCAGCAGCTTAGATGGACAGCACCGATGGGGCTACACCTTC. The J gene is TRBJ1-2, the V gene TRBV7-9; the D gene is possibly TRBD1 (6 bases). Per germline, CDR1 SEHNR and CDR2 FQNEAQ (reference sequence). V was pared by 1 base and J by 8 bases, with 17 bases between. The CDR3 covers 15 residues.

The chain has TRBV6-1 and TRBJ2-3, with 15 bases fitting TRBD2. V was pared by 4 bases and J by 4 bases, with 9 bases of the junction left unmatched. The CDR3 consists of 18 residues. Germline V lookup: CDR1 MNHNS, CDR2 SASEGT. CDR3 in amino acids: CASSAGLAGGRRADTQYF. The DNA of the CDR3 is TGTGCCAGCAGTGCAGGACTAGCGGGAGGGCGGAGGGCAGATACGCAGTATTTT.

The rearrangement uses TRBV28 and TRBJ1-4; D perhaps matches TRBD1 (5 bases). Trimming cost V 6 bases and J 1 base, with 12 bases left between them. Germline V gives CDR1 MDHEN, CDR2 SYDVKM. The CDR3 is 15 amino acids. CDR3 DNA: TGTGCCAGCAGAATTCAGGGCAGAACTAATGAAAAACTGTTTTTT. Its translation: CASRIQGRTNEKLFF.

V usage is TRBV4-3 and J usage is TRBJ1-1; TRBD1 might be the D (5 bases). The CDR3 loop spans 16 amino acids. The germline V and J ends were trimmed by 0 bases and 0 bases, with 11 bases remaining between them. CDR1 and CDR2 from the germline V gene are LGHNA and YSLEER. The CDR3, as DNA: TGCGCCAGCAGCCAAGAGGGACCAGGGTTGAACACTGAAGCTTTCTTT. Its translation: CASSQEGPGLNTEAFF.

The chain recombines TRBV11-3 with TRBJ2-1, with 9 bases matching TRBD1. CDR3 length: 14 amino acids. V dropped 5 bases and J dropped 8; count of bases not matched to a gene: 7. The germline V gene has CDR1 SGHNT and CDR2 YENEEA. This CDR3 reads CASSARQGVDEQFF. CDR3 DNA: TGTGCCAGCAGCGCCAGACAGGGGGTGGATGAGCAGTTCTTC.

The chain is built from TRBV28 and TRBJ1-4; D is ambiguous. The CDR3 has 11 amino acids. Per the germline V gene, CDR1 is MDHEN and CDR2 is SYDVKM. Trimming pared 2 bases from V and 10 bases from J, leaving 5 bases between. This chain's CDR3 is CASSLDGKLFF. The CDR3, as DNA: TGTGCCAGCAGTTTAGACGGAAAACTGTTTTTT. The variable domain in full, with the rest retrieved from reference TRBV28 and TRBJ1-4, is DVKVTQSSRYLVKRTGEKVFLECVQDMDHENMFWYRQDPGLGLRLIYFSYDVKMKEKGDIPEGYSVSREKKERFSLILESASTNQTSMYLCASSLDGKLFFGSGTQLSVL.

This chain connects TRBV7-9 to TRBJ2-7; either TRBD1 or TRBD2 may fit D (5 bases each). This CDR3 spans 14 amino acids. Germline loops: CDR1 SEHNR, CDR2 FQNEAQ (reference sequence). V was shortened by 4 bases and J by 4 bases, with 14 bases between the two germline ends. Here the CDR3 DNA reads TGTGCCAGCAGCTCCCGGGACCAGCCATACGAGCAGTACTTC. Translation gives CASSSRDQPYEQYF.

The chain employs TRBV5-4 and TRBJ2-7, with unresolved D. V lost 4 bases and J lost 7, with 21 bases in between. The CDR3 loop spans 15 amino acids. Germline V gene sequence: CDR1 SGHNT, CDR2 YYREEE (reference sequence). The CDR3 sequence: CASSTPDSNQGEQYF. The DNA of the CDR3 is TGTGCCAGCAGCACCCCTGACTCGAATCAAGGAGAGCAGTACTTC.

This rearrangement joins TRBV28 to TRBJ1-2, with 7 bases identical to TRBD1. Per the germline V gene, CDR1 is MDHEN and CDR2 is SYDVKM. The CDR3 is 15 amino acids. J gave up 7 bases and V 5 bases, and 13 bases lay outside the gene matches. CDR3 sequence: CASSTTGQSTSGYTF. The CDR3 coding sequence is TGTGCCAGCAGTACGACAGGGCAATCGACTAGTGGCTACACCTTC.

In DNA form, the CDR3 reads TGTGCCAGCAGTTTATCGATTCGTAACTACAATGAGCAGTTCTTC. Translation: CASSLSIRNYNEQFF. The chain joins TRBV27 to TRBJ2-1; no clear D. The CDR3 spans 15 residues. The V end lost 0 bases, the J end lost 3 bases, and 9 bases lay between the germline ends. Germline V gene sequence: CDR1 MNHEY, CDR2 SMNVEV (reference sequence).

The chain joins TRBV7-2 to TRBJ1-4, with D unclear. Trimming took 1 base from V and 0 from J, leaving 6 bases between them. The CDR3 is 15 residues long. Looked up from germline, CDR1 is SGHTA and CDR2 is FQGNSA. CDR3 sequence: CASSLDPPTNEKLFF. CDR3 DNA sequence: TGTGCCAGCAGCTTAGATCCACCAACTAATGAAAAACTGTTTTTT.

This clone was picked up a small number of times. The chain couples TRBV27 to TRBJ2-1; the D gene is possibly TRBD1 (5 bases). CDR3 size: 14 residues. The V and J ends lost 5 bases and 4 bases respectively, with 12 bases between them. The V gene's germline CDR1 is MNHEY and CDR2 SMNVEV (reference sequence). The CDR3 DNA reads TGTGCCAGCAGTCCGGCGGCAGGGTACAATGAGCAGTTCTTC. This sequence encodes CASSPAAGYNEQFF.

The chain is built from TRBV12-5 and TRBJ1-1, with 9 bases identical to TRBD1. This CDR3 is 17 amino acids long. Germline V gene sequence: CDR1 LGHNT, CDR2 FRNRAP. The J segment lost 2 bases and the V segment lost 3 bases, leaving 10 bases of the junction unmatched. CDR3 sequence: CASGFLIRDRDNTEAFF. CDR3 sequence (DNA): TGTGCTAGTGGTTTCTTGATTAGGGACAGGGACAACACTGAAGCTTTCTTT.

This clone is categorized as large. This sequence joins TRBV15 and TRBJ1-5, with no clear D. The CDR3 spans 14 residues. Germline-derived CDR1 and CDR2 are LNHNV and YYDKDF (reference sequence). Trimming left V 5 bases short and J 5 bases short, with 13 bases between. The CDR3, as DNA: TGTGCCACCAGCGAGATCAACGAGTATCAGCCCCAGCATTTT. This gives the protein CATSEINEYQPQHF.

The chain employs TRBV7-9 and TRBJ2-1; D is unclear. The germline CDR1 and CDR2 sequences are SEHNR and FQNEAQ (reference sequence). V was cut by 4 bases and J by 9 bases, with 7 bases left in between. The CDR3 length is 11 residues. CDR3 in amino acids: CASSSLREQFF. CDR3 DNA sequence: TGTGCCAGCAGCTCTCTCCGTGAGCAGTTCTTC.

To note about this clone: A read error may account for a junction end that differs from germline. CDR3 DNA sequence: TGTGCTAGCAGCTTAGCTCCTTGGGACAATGAGCAGTTCTTC. Protein sequence: CASSLAPWDNEQFF. The V gene is TRBV7-7, the J gene TRBJ2-1; D gene uncertain. Germline V CDR1 and CDR2: SSHAT, FNYEAQ (reference sequence). The CDR3 consists of 14 residues. Drawing the rest from reference TRBV7-7 and TRBJ2-1, the complete variable domain is GAGVSQSPRYKVTKRGQDVTLRCDPISSHATLYWYQQALGQGPEFLTYFNYEAQPDKSGLPSDRFSAERPEGSISTLTIQRTEQRDSAMYRCASSLAPWDNEQFFGPGTRLTVL.

The rearrangement joins TRBV27 to TRBJ2-1; a weak D match, TRBD2 (6 bases). Between the trimmed V and J ends, which lost 10 bases and 0 bases, there was a span of 13 bases. Per the germline V gene, CDR1 is MNHEY and CDR2 is SMNVEV (reference sequence). The CDR3 has 14 residues. Written as DNA, the CDR3 is TGTGCCACCCGGGAGCCGAGCTCCTACAATGAGCAGTTCTTC. Its protein product is CATREPSSYNEQFF.

This chain uses TRBV4-1 with TRBJ1-4; possibly TRBD1 for D (6 bases). The CDR3 covers 15 residues. Deletions cut 0 bases from V and 7 bases from J, with 12 bases between. The germline gives CDR1 MGHRA, CDR2 YSYEKL. CDR3 sequence: CASSQETGLGEKLFF. CDR3 nucleotides: TGCGCCAGCAGCCAAGAGACAGGTTTGGGTGAAAAACTGTTTTTT.

The rearrangement joins TRBV4-1 to TRBJ2-1; tentative D call: TRBD1 (6 bases). CDR1 and CDR2 (germline): MGHRA, YSYEKL. V lost 2 bases and J lost 10, with 12 bases in between. The CDR3 has 13 residues. The CDR3 DNA sequence: TGCGCCAGCAGCCAAAAGGACAGCCGGGAGCAGTTCTTC. It translates to CASSQKDSREQFF.

V gene TRBV28 combines with J gene TRBJ2-1; 10 bases match TRBD2. The germline CDR1 and CDR2 sequences are MDHEN and SYDVKM. CDR3 size: 17 residues. The trim removed 1 base at V and 3 bases at J, leaving 6 bases unmatched. The CDR3 coding sequence is TGTGCCAGCAGTTTATCCCCCGGGACTAGCGTCTACAATGAGCAGTTCTTC. It translates to CASSLSPGTSVYNEQFF.

V and J are TRBV10-3 and TRBJ2-5; D is undetermined. CDR1 and CDR2 from the germline V gene are ENHRY and SYGVKD. The CDR3 spans 14 residues. The V and J ends lost 2 bases and 5 bases respectively, with 12 bases between them. For the CDR3, the DNA is TGTGCCATCAGTGAGGGAAGGGTCCCCGAGACCCAGTACTTC. This sequence encodes CAISEGRVPETQYF.

The rearrangement joins TRBV4-3 to TRBJ2-1; D is ambiguous. The length of the CDR3 is 17 residues. CDR1 and CDR2 from the germline V gene are LGHNA and YSLEER. Between the trimmed V and J ends, which lost 0 bases and 2 bases, there was a span of 14 bases. Written as DNA, the CDR3 is TGCGCCAGCAGCCAAGATCTCGCTTACCAGACCTACAATGAGCAGTTCTTC. Protein product: CASSQDLAYQTYNEQFF.

V is TRBV7-9 and J is TRBJ2-5; D unclear. Deletions cut 4 bases from V and 5 bases from J, with 11 bases between. This CDR3 spans 13 amino acids. Germline assignment: CDR1 SEHNR and CDR2 FQNEAQ (reference sequence). The CDR3: CASSSPTGETQYF. CDR3 DNA sequence: TGTGCCAGCAGCTCACCCACCGGGGAGACCCAGTACTTC.